This T cell receptor (beta chain) was sequenced in a study of neurological immune-mediated disorders. MiXCR, applied by TCRdb to the 5' RACE reads, yields one record per CDR3 protein. The profile shows 70,000 to 90,000 distinct CDR3 sequences, 4% to 6% of them singletons. The study, taken as a whole, reports: The authors found no clinical or MRI feature associated with the multiple sclerosis repertoire cluster. The absence of shared CDR3 amino acid sequences among expanded clones across subjects suggests private repertoires in all groups.

V lost 3 bases and J lost 7, with 21 bases in between. The CDR3 runs to 15 residues. Germline values: CDR1 DFQATT, CDR2 SNEGSKA (reference sequence). This clonotype was seen many times. Its antigen is not identified. The material sequenced was PBMCs. The receptor's source is a woman aged 25 to 39 with multiple sclerosis. This chain joins TRBV20-1 and TRBJ2-5, with a tentative D call TRBD2 (5 bases). The CDR3 loop reads CSASFGDRDLGTQYF. The CDR3 bases are TGCAGTGCTAGCTTTGGGGATCGGGATCTGGGGACCCAGTACTTC.